The T cell receptor (beta chain) under discussion was sequenced for a study of CD4 T cells in relation to SARS-CoV-2 and coronaviruses. The overall study: The HLA restriction of the shared crossreactive spike epitopes was mapped.

This clone was recorded a few times. The antigen is undetermined. The unexposed donors gave CD4+ T cells in about 2010-2019, prior to COVID-19. The cells were cultured for around ten days before CD4+ T cells were isolated. Testing used SARS-CoV-2 S/N and four cold-coronavirus spikes on unexposed-donor CD4+ T cells, cells permitting. This CDR3 spans 13 amino acids. Germline V CDR1 and CDR2: SGHAT, FQNNGV. V was pared by 3 bases and J by 3 bases, with 6 bases between. Clones were read by immunoSEQ multiplex PCR, and TCRdb kept only the in-frame ones, dropping some. The sample carries around 16,000 clones, about 77% recorded once.

This chain connects TRBV11-2 to TRBJ1-5; no reliable D call. The sequencing sample was made of CD4+ T cells from PBMCs, cultured in vitro. The TCR comes from a human donor in good health. The DNA of the CDR3 is TGTGCCAGCAGCTTGGAGGACAATCAGCCCCAGCATTTT. This sequence encodes CASSLEDNQPQHF.